One sample yielded the 28 T cell receptor beta chains listed below, sequenced in a study of CD8+ T cells in alopecia areata. RNA extraction and reverse transcription yielded cDNA as sequencing template. Clones were read by immunoSEQ multiplex PCR, and TCRdb kept only the in-frame ones, dropping some. The sample lists some 88,000 clones; 44% were seen once. Indicated treatment: oral pan-JAK inhibitor, 5-10 mg twice daily. The sequencing used CD8+ T cells sorted from blood, collected at week 24, from a patient treated with tofacitinib. The receptor set was obtained from a human donor with alopecia areata.

The genes are TRBV7-9 and TRBJ1-2; D perhaps matches TRBD1 (5 bases). Germline lookup yields CDR1 SEHNR and CDR2 FQNEAQ (reference sequence). The CDR3 length is 13 residues. V shed 5 bases and J shed 4 bases, with 11 bases lying between them. The CDR3 here is CASSVDSLYGYTF. CDR3 DNA sequence: TGTGCCAGCAGCGTTGACAGCCTCTATGGCTACACCTTC. The full variable domain, completed using reference TRBV7-9 and TRBJ1-2, is DTGVSQNPRHKITKRGQNVTFRCDPISEHNRLYWYRQTLGQGPEFLTYFQNEAQLEKSRLLSDRFSAERPKGSFSTLEIQRTEQGDSAMYLCASSVDSLYGYTFGSGTRLTVV.

This chain links TRBV19 with TRBJ1-5; no clear D. CDR3 length: 12 amino acids. The germline V gene encodes CDR1 LNHDA and CDR2 SQIVND (reference sequence). Trimming cost V 9 bases and J 1 base, with 7 bases left between them. CDR3 sequence (DNA): TGTGCCAGCTCGGAGAGCAATCAGCCCCAGCATTTT. It encodes CASSESNQPQHF.

In its sample, this clone was seen once. This sequence joins TRBV27 and TRBJ2-7; D is perhaps TRBD1 (5 bases). V lost 4 bases and J 7 bases, leaving 17 bases between the germline ends. This CDR3 has 14 residues. The germline gives CDR1 MNHEY, CDR2 SMNVEV (reference sequence). CDR3 in amino acids: CASSSRGTGPEQYF. The CDR3 DNA is TGTGCCAGCAGTTCCAGAGGTACAGGTCCTGAGCAGTACTTC.

The chain employs TRBV10-3 and TRBJ2-3; maybe TRBD2 (5 bases). V lost 2 bases and J 2 bases, leaving 8 bases between the germline ends. Germline assignment: CDR1 ENHRY and CDR2 SYGVKD. The CDR3 runs to 14 residues. CDR3 region: CAISEGLNTDTQYF. CDR3 sequence (DNA): TGTGCCATCAGTGAGGGACTTAACACAGATACGCAGTATTTT.

The V and J genes are TRBV27 and TRBJ2-5; D is unclear. CDR1 and CDR2 (germline): MNHEY, SMNVEV (reference sequence). The V end was cut by 6 bases, the J end by 5 bases, with 7 bases between. There are 11 residues in the CDR3. CDR3 loop: CASRVGETQYF. The CDR3 DNA reads as TGTGCCAGCAGGGTGGGGGAGACCCAGTACTTC.

V usage is TRBV7-8 and J usage is TRBJ1-2, with TRBD1 as a possible D gene (5 bases). V was pared by 6 bases and J by 6 bases, with 17 bases between. The CDR3 contains 14 residues. Per the germline V gene, CDR1 is SGHVS and CDR2 is FQNEAQ. This CDR3 is CASSHAGGRDGYTF. DNA of the CDR3: TGTGCCAGCAGTCACGCGGGGGGTCGGGATGGCTACACCTTC.

The chain is built from TRBV30 and TRBJ2-6; D is undetermined. This CDR3 region has 15 residues. CDR1 is GTSNPN, CDR2 SVGIG, per germline (reference sequence). With 4 bases removed from V and 4 bases from J, the gap between germline ends came to 14 bases. This CDR3 reads CAWIPWSSGANVLTF. The CDR3 DNA reads as TGTGCCTGGATTCCATGGTCGTCAGGGGCCAACGTCCTGACTTTC.

The chain joins TRBV19 to TRBJ1-5; D is undetermined. The germline V gene encodes CDR1 LNHDA and CDR2 SQIVND (reference sequence). The CDR3 totals 13 residues. V shed 4 bases and J shed 4 bases, with 8 bases lying between them. The CDR3 DNA is TGTGCCAGTAGTAAAGGTGGTAATCAGCCCCAGCATTTT. Translating gives CASSKGGNQPQHF.

The chain carries TRBV7-2 and TRBJ2-6, with D tentatively TRBD1 or TRBD2 (5 bases each). Trimming removed 9 bases at V and 5 bases at J, with 20 bases between. CDR1 and CDR2 (germline): SGHTA, FQGNSA. The CDR3 runs to 16 residues. CDR3 residues: CARLRDEGAWANVLTF. CDR3 DNA: TGTGCCAGGTTGAGGGACGAAGGGGCCTGGGCCAACGTCCTGACTTTC.

The gene calls are TRBV14 and TRBJ2-3; D unresolved. The CDR3 runs to 15 residues. Trimming removed 4 bases from V and 6 bases from J, with 17 bases in between. Germline V lookup: CDR1 SGHDN, CDR2 FVKESK. This CDR3 is CASSLQRGRADTQYF. As DNA, the CDR3 is TGTGCCAGCAGCCTTCAGCGCGGCCGGGCGGATACGCAGTATTTT.

The CDR3 is CASSPGYSYEQYF. The DNA for the CDR3 is TGTGCCAGCAGCCCCGGGTACTCCTACGAGCAGTACTTC. The chain recombines TRBV7-2 with TRBJ2-7; no definite D call. CDR3 length: 13 amino acids. The ends were cut back, 5 bases at V and 0 bases at J, with 8 bases in the middle. CDR1 is SGHTA, CDR2 FQGNSA, per germline.

Concerning this clone: The sample carries other DNA sequences with the same CDR3. The chain combines TRBV29-1 with TRBJ2-7; TRBD1 might be the D (5 bases). The CDR3 has 13 amino acids. Trimming stripped 6 bases from V and 3 bases from J, with 15 bases between. Germline CDR1 SQVTM, CDR2 ANQGSEA. CDR3 sequence reads: CSVEKGDSYEQYF. The CDR3 DNA is TGCAGCGTGGAGAAAGGAGACAGCTACGAGCAGTACTTC.

Only a few counts were recorded for this clone. The chain links TRBV2 to TRBJ2-5; D is possibly TRBD2 (6 bases). The CDR3 has 13 amino acids. V shed 6 bases and J shed 5 bases, with 13 bases lying between them. Germline CDR1 reads SNHLY; CDR2 reads FYNNEI. The chain's CDR3 is CASRPGGSETQYF. The CDR3 DNA is TGTGCCAGCAGGCCTGGGGGGAGCGAGACCCAGTACTTC.

This clone was counted a single time. The gene calls are TRBV19 and TRBJ1-2; D not resolved. The CDR3 totals 15 residues. Trimming stripped 5 bases from V and 4 bases from J, with 17 bases between. CDR1 and CDR2 from the germline V gene are LNHDA and SQIVND (reference sequence). The CDR3 DNA reads TGTGCCAGTAGTGCCGCGCCGGGTTACTCCTATGGCTACACCTTC. Amino acid sequence: CASSAAPGYSYGYTF.

The chain uses TRBV9 and TRBJ2-1, with 8 bases matching TRBD2. The V segment lost 0 bases and the J segment 8 bases; nucleotides outside the gene matches: 10. CDR1 and CDR2 from the germline V gene are SGDLS and YYNGEE. The CDR3 length is 16 residues. The CDR3 DNA reads as TGTGCCAGCAGCGTAGCGTTGCGGGAGGTAGTCTATGAGCAGTTCTTC. As protein: CASSVALREVVYEQFF. The variable domain in full, with the rest retrieved from reference TRBV9 and TRBJ2-1, is DSGVTQTPKHLITATGQRVTLRCSPRSGDLSVYWYQQSLDQGLQFLIQYYNGEERAKGNILERFSAQQFPDLHSELNLSSLELGDSALYFCASSVALREVVYEQFFGPGTRLTVL.

This clone was detected only a few times. V is TRBV11-2 and J is TRBJ2-7; a possible D gene is TRBD2 (5 bases). The CDR3 contains 16 residues. Trimming left V 4 bases short and J 2 bases short, with 18 bases between. Germline V CDR1 and CDR2: SGHAT, FQNNGV. The chain's CDR3 is CASSWESWASTYEQYF. CDR3 nucleotide sequence: TGTGCCAGCAGCTGGGAGTCGTGGGCCTCTACCTACGAGCAGTACTTC.

This clone was seen more than once but under ten times. The chain recombines TRBV4-1 with TRBJ2-1, with 7 bases aligning to TRBD2. CDR3 length: 16 amino acids. Trimming at V came to 2 bases and at J to 6 bases, leaving 10 bases not matched to a gene. The V gene's germline CDR1 is MGHRA and CDR2 YSYEKL. Written as DNA, the CDR3 is TGCGCCAGCAGCCAATCTAGCGGTCGGGCTCTCAATGAGCAGTTCTTC. Its protein is CASSQSSGRALNEQFF.

This clone was detected a few times. CDR3 sequence (DNA): TGTGCCAGCAGTGACTGGACAGGATCAAACGAGCAGTACTTC. Translating gives CASSDWTGSNEQYF. This chain connects TRBV6-1 to TRBJ2-7, with 7 bases fitting TRBD1. The CDR3 loop spans 14 amino acids. V lost 3 bases to trimming and J lost 5 bases; unmatched junction nucleotides: 7. Germline V gene data show CDR1 as MNHNS and CDR2 as SASEGT.

This clone turned up a few times. The V call is TRBV7-9, the J call TRBJ2-7; tentative D call: TRBD1 (6 bases). Germline V gene sequence: CDR1 SEHNR, CDR2 FQNEAQ (reference sequence). The CDR3 extends over 15 amino acids. V was cut by 3 bases and J by 0 bases, with 12 bases left in between. CDR3 DNA sequence: TGTGCCAGCAGCTTTAGGACAGCGAGCTCCTACGAGCAGTACTTC. This sequence encodes CASSFRTASSYEQYF.

The V gene is TRBV5-1, the J gene TRBJ2-2; TRBD2 matches at 7 bases. With 5 bases clipped from V and 6 bases from J, the junction kept 13 bases outside the gene matches. CDR1 is SGHRS, CDR2 YFSETQ, per germline. This CDR3 spans 16 amino acids. CDR3 residues: CASRERTGTTPGELFF. The CDR3 DNA reads TGCGCCAGCAGGGAGCGGACCGGGACTACCCCCGGGGAGCTGTTTTTT.

The V and J genes are TRBV27 and TRBJ1-2; TRBD1 is a possible D gene (6 bases). CDR3 length: 12 residues. The germline gives CDR1 MNHEY, CDR2 SMNVEV (reference sequence). Trimming pared 8 bases from V and 8 bases from J, leaving 15 bases between. For the CDR3, the DNA is TGTGCCAGCGGGACACCCGGGGGGGGCTACACCTTC. Translated, it gives CASGTPGGGYTF.

CDR3 region: CASSQIKARGNQPQHF. The CDR3 coding sequence is TGCGCCAGCAGTCAAATTAAGGCCCGGGGAAATCAGCCCCAGCATTTT. V usage is TRBV23-1 and J usage is TRBJ1-5; D remains ambiguous. TRBV23-1 is an ORF, with its function uncertain. The V end was cut by 2 bases, the J end by 4 bases, with 15 bases between. CDR3 length equals 16 residues.

Here the CDR3 reads CASSLGESGGYTF. CDR3 nucleotide sequence: TGTGCCAGCAGTTTGGGAGAGAGTGGAGGCTACACCTTC. V and J are TRBV28 and TRBJ1-2; no definite D call. V lost 3 bases and J lost 8, with 13 bases in between. The CDR3 sequence is 13 residues long. From germline, CDR1 is MDHEN and CDR2 SYDVKM.

The rearrangement joins TRBV6-6 to TRBJ2-7; unclear D gene. Germline V gives CDR1 MNHNY, CDR2 SVGAGI (reference sequence). Trimming shortened V by 6 bases and J by 3 bases, and 18 bases separated the two germline ends. This CDR3 has 15 amino acids. CDR3 sequence: CASSPTAYGLYEQYF. CDR3 nucleotide sequence: TGTGCCAGCAGCCCAACCGCCTACGGGCTCTACGAGCAGTACTTC.

The chain is built from TRBV9 and TRBJ2-2; 8 bases map to TRBD1. CDR3 length equals 14 residues. J gave up 8 bases and V 6 bases, and 9 bases lay outside the gene matches. CDR1 and CDR2 (germline): SGDLS, YYNGEE. CDR3 loop: CASTDRAFRGELFF. In DNA, the CDR3 is TGTGCCAGCACGGACAGGGCCTTTCGTGGGGAGCTGTTTTTT.

This chain uses TRBV4-1 with TRBJ2-2; possible D gene TRBD2, 5 bases. Deletions cut 4 bases from V and 5 bases from J, with 11 bases between. The CDR3 spans 14 residues. Germline assignment: CDR1 MGHRA and CDR2 YSYEKL. CDR3 protein: CASSPFEGTGELFF. In nucleotides, the CDR3 is TGCGCCAGCAGCCCGTTTGAGGGAACCGGGGAGCTGTTTTTT.

This clone was counted between two and nine times. The V and J genes are TRBV9 and TRBJ1-2; D is ambiguous. Germline V lookup: CDR1 SGDLS, CDR2 YYNGEE. Trimming took 4 bases from V and 3 from J, leaving 10 bases between them. The CDR3 contains 13 residues. The CDR3 bases are TGTGCCAGCAGCATGGAAAATGACTATGGCTACACCTTC. It codes for CASSMENDYGYTF.

This clone was detected only a few times. The chain is built from TRBV2 and TRBJ2-5; 12 nucleotides align to TRBD2. CDR3 length: 15 residues. Germline CDR1 SNHLY, CDR2 FYNNEI. The trim removed 4 bases at V and 6 bases at J, leaving 6 bases unmatched. CDR3 bases: TGTGCCAGCAGTGCGACTAGCGGGAGCCTACAGACCCAGTACTTC. It codes for CASSATSGSLQTQYF.